This T cell receptor beta chain was sequenced during a study of cytotoxic CD8 clonotypes in ibrutinib-treated CLL. V lost 6 bases, J lost 6 bases, and 15 bases lay in between. Germline V gene lookup returns CDR1 MDHEN and CDR2 SYDVKM. The CDR3 extends over 13 amino acids. Here immunoSEQ multiplex PCR was the method, and the copy in TCRdb shows in-frame clones only, minus some. Here the sample spans about 300,000 clones, roughly 76% being singletons. The sequencing here drew on PBMCs, taken at disease progression, from a patient treated with ibrutinib. This clonotype originated in a human donor with chronic lymphocytic leukemia. The chain employs TRBV28 and TRBJ2-7; D perhaps matches TRBD1 (6 bases). CDR3 coding DNA: TGTGCCAGCAGCTACAGGGACCCTTCCGAGCAGTACTTC. Translation gives CASSYRDPSEQYF.